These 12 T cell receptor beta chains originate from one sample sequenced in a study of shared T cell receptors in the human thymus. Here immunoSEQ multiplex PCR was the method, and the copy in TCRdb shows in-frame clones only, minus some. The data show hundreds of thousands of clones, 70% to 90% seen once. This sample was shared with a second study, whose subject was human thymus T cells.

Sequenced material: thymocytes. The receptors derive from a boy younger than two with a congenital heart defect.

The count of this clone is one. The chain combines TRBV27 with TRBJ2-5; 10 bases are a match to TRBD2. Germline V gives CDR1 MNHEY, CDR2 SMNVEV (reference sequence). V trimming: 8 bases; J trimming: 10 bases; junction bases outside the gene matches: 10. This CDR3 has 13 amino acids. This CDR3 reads CASGHIAGGDQYF. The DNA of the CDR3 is TGTGCCAGCGGACACATAGCGGGGGGAGACCAGTACTTC.

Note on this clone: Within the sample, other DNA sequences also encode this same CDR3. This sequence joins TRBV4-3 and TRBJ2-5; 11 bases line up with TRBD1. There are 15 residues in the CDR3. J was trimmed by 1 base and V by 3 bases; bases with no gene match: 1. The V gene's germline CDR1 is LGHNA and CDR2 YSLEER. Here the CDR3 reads CASSQGTGGQETQYF. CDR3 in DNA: TGCGCCAGCAGCCAGGGGACAGGGGGCCAAGAGACCCAGTACTTC.

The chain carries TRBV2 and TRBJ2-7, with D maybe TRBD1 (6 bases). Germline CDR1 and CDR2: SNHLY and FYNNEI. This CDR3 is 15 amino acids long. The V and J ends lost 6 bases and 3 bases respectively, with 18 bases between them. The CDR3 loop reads CASSPTGNLRYEQYF. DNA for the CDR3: TGTGCCAGCAGCCCTACAGGGAACCTGCGCTACGAGCAGTACTTC.

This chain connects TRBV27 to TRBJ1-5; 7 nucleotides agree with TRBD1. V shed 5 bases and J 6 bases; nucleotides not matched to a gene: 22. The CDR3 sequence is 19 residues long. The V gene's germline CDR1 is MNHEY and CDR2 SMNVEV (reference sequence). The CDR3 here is CASSPHRARGLLERQPQHF. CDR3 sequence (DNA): TGTGCCAGCAGTCCCCACCGGGCGAGGGGGCTTCTAGAACGTCAGCCCCAGCATTTT.

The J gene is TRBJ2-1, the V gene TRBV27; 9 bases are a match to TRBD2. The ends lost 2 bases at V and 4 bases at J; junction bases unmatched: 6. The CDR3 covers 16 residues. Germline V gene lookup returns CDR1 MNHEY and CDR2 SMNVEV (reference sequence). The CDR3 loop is CASSLPGLAHYNEQFF. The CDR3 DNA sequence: TGTGCCAGCAGTTTACCGGGACTAGCTCATTACAATGAGCAGTTCTTC.

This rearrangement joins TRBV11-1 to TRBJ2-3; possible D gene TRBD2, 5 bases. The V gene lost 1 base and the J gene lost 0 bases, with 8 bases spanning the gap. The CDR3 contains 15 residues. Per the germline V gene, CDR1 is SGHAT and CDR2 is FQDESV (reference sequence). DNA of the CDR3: TGTGCCAGCAGCTTAGTATCGGGGAGCACAGATACGCAGTATTTT. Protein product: CASSLVSGSTDTQYF.

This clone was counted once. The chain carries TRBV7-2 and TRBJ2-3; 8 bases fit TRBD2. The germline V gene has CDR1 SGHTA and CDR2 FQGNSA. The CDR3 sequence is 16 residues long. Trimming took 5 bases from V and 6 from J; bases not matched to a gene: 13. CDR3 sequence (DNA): TGTGCCAGCAGCCCGCCGGAAGCGGGAGTCTCCGATACGCAGTATTTT. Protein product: CASSPPEAGVSDTQYF.

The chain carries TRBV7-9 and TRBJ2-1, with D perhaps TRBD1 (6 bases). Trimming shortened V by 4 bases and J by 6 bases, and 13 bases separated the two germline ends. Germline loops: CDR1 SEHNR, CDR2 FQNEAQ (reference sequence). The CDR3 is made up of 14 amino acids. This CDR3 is CASSSRQEPNEQFF. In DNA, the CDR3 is TGTGCCAGCAGCTCACGACAGGAGCCCAATGAGCAGTTCTTC. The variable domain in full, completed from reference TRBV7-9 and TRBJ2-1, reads DTGVSQNPRHKITKRGQNVTFRCDPISEHNRLYWYRQTLGQGPEFLTYFQNEAQLEKSRLLSDRFSAERPKGSFSTLEIQRTEQGDSAMYLCASSSRQEPNEQFFGPGTRLTVL.

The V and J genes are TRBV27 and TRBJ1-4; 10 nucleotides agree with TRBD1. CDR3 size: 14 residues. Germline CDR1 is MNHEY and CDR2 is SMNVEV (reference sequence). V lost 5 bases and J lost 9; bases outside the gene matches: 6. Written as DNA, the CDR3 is TGTGCCAGCAGTCCCGGACAGGGGGATCAAAAACTGTTTTTT. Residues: CASSPGQGDQKLFF.

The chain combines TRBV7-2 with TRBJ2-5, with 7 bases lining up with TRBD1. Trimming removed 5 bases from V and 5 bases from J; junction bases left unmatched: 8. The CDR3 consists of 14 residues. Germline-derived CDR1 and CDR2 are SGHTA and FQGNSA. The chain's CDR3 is CASSVDRVRETQYF. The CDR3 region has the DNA TGTGCCAGCAGCGTAGACAGGGTTCGGGAGACCCAGTACTTC.

The chain's CDR3 is CASSQVETSGLSTDTQYF. The CDR3 nucleotides are TGTGCCAGTAGTCAGGTTGAGACTAGCGGGCTTAGCACAGATACGCAGTATTTT. V is TRBV19 and J is TRBJ2-3, with TRBD2 matching over 10 bases. Germline CDR1 LNHDA, CDR2 SQIVND (reference sequence). CDR3 length: 18 amino acids. V lost 5 bases, J lost 0 bases, and 11 bases stayed unmatched.

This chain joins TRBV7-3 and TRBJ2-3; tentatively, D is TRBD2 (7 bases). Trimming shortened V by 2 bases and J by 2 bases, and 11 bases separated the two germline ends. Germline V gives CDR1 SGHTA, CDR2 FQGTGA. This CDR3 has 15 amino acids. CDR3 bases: TGTGCCAGCAGCTTATCCGGGGGGCCCACAGATACGCAGTATTTT. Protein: CASSLSGGPTDTQYF. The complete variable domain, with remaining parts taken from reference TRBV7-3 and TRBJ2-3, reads GAGVSQTPSNKVTEKGKYVELRCDPISGHTALYWYRQSLGQGPEFLIYFQGTGAADDSGLPNDRFFAVRPEGSVSTLKIQRTERGDSAVYLCASSLSGGPTDTQYFGPGTRLTVL.